Listed below are T cell receptor beta chains from one sample, sequenced in a study of blood T cell repertoires in COVID-19. The repertoire was sequenced with immunoSEQ multiplex PCR; TCRdb's copy has only in-frame clones and lacks some. The table lists over 350,000 clones, about 83% of them singletons. The sequenced sample was PBMCs or T cells enriched from blood (not recorded which). Every receptor here comes from a woman in her 50s who had recovered from COVID-19. Each CDR3 is given with its conserved first and last residue. D genes are given only for firm matches. The size field is filled for only some rows; it gives once, few, many or a size class.

TRBD1	TRBJ1-2	once	TRBV29-1	TGCAGCGTTGATAGGCGTTGGCTCGGGGACAGGGCTTTCTATGGCTACACCTTC	CSVDRRWLGDRAFYGYTF
NA	TRBJ2-7	NA	TRBV5-1	TGCGCCAGCAGCCTCACAGGCTACGAGCAGTACTTC	CASSLTGYEQYF
TRBD2	TRBJ2-7	once	TRBV3-1/TRBV3-2	TGTGCCAGCAGGATTAGCGGGGGGCGTGAGCAGTACTTC	CASRISGGREQYF
NA	TRBJ2-2	few	TRBV29-1	TGCAGCGTCCTTTGGGGCCCTAGGAACGGGGAGCTGTTTTTT	CSVLWGPRNGELFF
NA	TRBJ1-6	NA	TRBV30	TGTGCCTGGAGGGGGGGTACAAATAATTCACCCCTCCACTTT	CAWRGGTNNSPLHF
NA	TRBJ2-5	few	TRBV12-3/TRBV12-4	TGTGCCAGCAGTACAGGGCGCGGGACCCAGTACTTC	CASSTGRGTQYF
TRBD1	TRBJ1-1	NA	TRBV5-5	TGTGCCAGCAGCAGACAGGGGGTGGAAACTGAAGCTTTCTTT	CASSRQGVETEAFF
NA	TRBJ2-2	NA	TRBV24-1	TGTGCCACCGGCTCCAGGCAGATCGTGGGGGGAACGAACACCGGGGAGCTGTTTTTT	CATGSRQIVGGTNTGELFF
NA	TRBJ2-5	NA	TRBV5-5	TGTGCCAGCAGCCCGTCGCTGCGGGAGACCCAGTACTTC	CASSPSLRETQYF
NA	TRBJ2-1	once	TRBV7-2	TGTGCCAGCAGCTTACCGGGACTTCCTTTACAGTTCTTC	CASSLPGLPLQFF
NA	TRBJ2-3	NA	TRBV5-1	TGCGCCAGCAGCCCAGGACAGTGGGAGACAGATACGCAGTATTTT	CASSPGQWETDTQYF
NA	TRBJ2-7	NA	TRBV6-6	TGTGCCAGCAGTTACGATGGGCGGGATGGCTACGAGCAGTACTTC	CASSYDGRDGYEQYF
TRBD1	TRBJ1-6	NA	TRBV19	TGTGCCAGTACAAACCAGGGACAGGGGGAAACCACTCGGTATTCACCCCTCCACTTT	CASTNQGQGETTRYSPLHF
NA	TRBJ1-5	few	TRBV28	TGTGCCAGCAGTTTATGGGAGGGTTCGGGCAATCAGCCCCAGCATTTT	CASSLWEGSGNQPQHF
NA	TRBJ1-6	NA	TRBV2	TGTGCCAGCAGGTACAGGGTCAAGTCGGATTCACCCCTCCACTTT	CASRYRVKSDSPLHF
NA	TRBJ2-5	NA	TRBV2	TGTGCCAGCAGGCGGACAGAGGGTTTAGGGACCCAGTACTTC	CASRRTEGLGTQYF
TRBD1	TRBJ1-1	NA	TRBV3-1/TRBV3-2	TGTGCCAGCAGCCCTAGGGACAGGGCGGGAAACACTGAAGCTTTCTTT	CASSPRDRAGNTEAFF
NA	TRBJ2-7	few	TRBV7-2	TGTGCCAGCAGCTCCGGGACAAACAACGAGCAGTACTTC	CASSSGTNNEQYF
TRBD1	TRBJ2-7	NA	TRBV7-2	TGTGCCAGCAGCTTCCGGGACAGGGGCCACGAGCAGTACTTC	CASSFRDRGHEQYF
TRBD2	TRBJ2-2	once	TRBV10-3	TGTGCCATCAGTGAGTCGTTAGCGGGGGGCACCGGGGAGCTGTTTTTT	CAISESLAGGTGELFF
TRBD1	TRBJ1-2	NA	TRBV6-5	TGTGCCAGCAGTTACTCGACAGGGGGCGCAGGCTATGGCTACACCTTC	CASSYSTGGAGYGYTF
TRBD2	TRBJ2-3	NA	TRBV19	TGTGCCAGTAGTATAGGGACGGGAGGGACTAGCACAGATACGCAGTATTTT	CASSIGTGGTSTDTQYF
TRBD1	TRBJ1-1	NA	TRBV3-1/TRBV3-2	TGTGCCAGCAGCCGAAGATCGACAGGGATCACTGAAGCTTTCTTT	CASSRRSTGITEAFF
NA	TRBJ2-3	NA	TRBV30	TGTGCCTGGAGTGTACGGCGGGATACGCAGTATTTT	CAWSVRRDTQYF
TRBD1	TRBJ1-6	many	TRBV7-9	TGTGCCAGCGGGGGACAGCGAAATTCACCCCTCCACTTT	CASGGQRNSPLHF
NA	TRBJ1-6	once	TRBV28	TGTGCCAGCAGCCAGGGGTTCCCAGGGGATTCACCCCTCCACTTT	CASSQGFPGDSPLHF
NA	TRBJ1-4	once	TRBV9	TGTGCCAGCAGCGAGAGAGAGGTTAGGAATGAAAAACTGTTTTTT	CASSEREVRNEKLFF
NA	TRBJ1-3	NA	TRBV6-2/TRBV6-3	TGTGCCAGCAGTAATCCAGGGGATTCATTTGGAAACACCATATATTTT	CASSNPGDSFGNTIYF
NA	TRBJ1-2	NA	TRBV6-5	TGTGCCAGCAGTTACTTGGGGGAGGGGGCTAACTATGGCTACACCTTC	CASSYLGEGANYGYTF
TRBD1	TRBJ1-1	NA	TRBV5-6	TGTGCCAGCAGCTTCGCTTCGGCAGGGGGAGCTTTCTTT	CASSFASAGGAFF
NA	TRBJ1-2	once	TRBV12-3/TRBV12-4	TGTGCCAGCAGTCCTGGTAGTGGCTACACCTTC	CASSPGSGYTF
NA	TRBJ1-5	NA	TRBV7-2	TGTGCCAGCAGCTTTGCCGGGGTTAGTCGTCAGCCCCAGCATTTT	CASSFAGVSRQPQHF
NA	TRBJ1-3	NA	TRBV15	TGTGCCACCAGTGAGGCGGCGAACTCTGGAAACACCATATATTTT	CATSEAANSGNTIYF
NA	TRBJ2-2	NA	TRBV19	TGTGCCAGTGGGATACAAGGGGCCGGGAACACCGGGGAGCTGTTTTTT	CASGIQGAGNTGELFF
TRBD2	TRBJ2-7	NA	TRBV2	TGTGCCAGCAGTAGGACTAGCGGGAGATCCTACGAGCAGTACTTC	CASSRTSGRSYEQYF
TRBD1	TRBJ2-3	once	TRBV7-2	TGTGCCAGCAGCTTAGGGGACAGGGTCCCAGATACGCAGTATTTT	CASSLGDRVPDTQYF
TRBD2	TRBJ2-1	NA	TRBV7-3	TGTGCCAGCAGCTTAGGCGAGAGCGGGGGGAGCTCCTACAATGAGCAGTTCTTC	CASSLGESGGSSYNEQFF
NA	TRBJ2-7	NA	TRBV27	TGTGCCAGCAGTTTGGGCAGGGGAAGGTACGAGCAGTACTTC	CASSLGRGRYEQYF
TRBD2	TRBJ2-1	NA	TRBV2	TGTGCCAGCAGTGCCATAGCGGGGGGCGTAAGGTACAATGAGCAGTTCTTC	CASSAIAGGVRYNEQFF
NA	TRBJ2-5	NA	TRBV27	TGTGCCAGCAGTCCCTACTCGGGACTCCAAGAGACCCAGTACTTC	CASSPYSGLQETQYF
TRBD2	TRBJ2-7	NA	TRBV5-5	TGTGCCAGCCATGTGGTAGCGGGGGTGTACGAGCAGTACTTC	CASHVVAGVYEQYF
TRBD1	TRBJ1-2	NA	TRBV9	TGTGCCAGCAGCGTAAATCCCGGCAGGGGGAAACTTAACTATGGCTACACCTTC	CASSVNPGRGKLNYGYTF
TRBD1	TRBJ1-1	NA	TRBV9	TGTGCCAGCAGGCAGGGGGCTGGGCGTACTGAAGCTTTCTTT	CASRQGAGRTEAFF
TRBD1	TRBJ1-2	NA	TRBV28	TGTGCCAGCAGTACAGGGGGTCCGGGTAACTATGGCTACACCTTC	CASSTGGPGNYGYTF
NA	TRBJ1-5	NA	TRBV24-1	TGTGCCACCGTCAAGCAGGGTTTATTGCGTTATAGCAATCAGCCCCAGCATTTT	CATVKQGLLRYSNQPQHF
NA	TRBJ1-1	NA	TRBV27	TGTGCCAGCAGTTTCAGGGGTGGGACTGAAGCTTTCTTT	CASSFRGGTEAFF
TRBD1	TRBJ2-1	NA	TRBV7-8	TGTGCCAGCAGCTTAGACGGGACAGACAATTATGGGCAGTTCTTC	CASSLDGTDNYGQFF
NA	TRBJ1-3	NA	TRBV7-2	TGTGCCAGCAGCTTAGGGACAGCCGACTCTGGAAACACCATATATTTT	CASSLGTADSGNTIYF
TRBD1	TRBJ1-2	NA	TRBV28	TGTGCCAGCTGGGGGACAGGGTATGGCTACACCTTC	CASWGTGYGYTF
NA	TRBJ2-7	NA	TRBV2	TGTGCCAGCTCCACCGGGCGGGGGCTCTACGAGCAGTACTTC	CASSTGRGLYEQYF
NA	TRBJ1-4	once	TRBV28	TGTGCCAGCAGTTATATTTCCCTGGGGGGTACTAATGAAAAACTGTTTTTT	CASSYISLGGTNEKLFF
TRBD2	TRBJ2-5	few	TRBV5-1	TGCGCCAGCAGCTTCGGGACTAGCGGGGAGACCCAGTACTTC	CASSFGTSGETQYF
NA	TRBJ2-1	NA	TRBV19	TGTGCCAGTACCAGGGGCTATGAGCAGTTCTTC	CASTRGYEQFF
NA	TRBJ1-1	NA	TRBV19	TGTGCCAGTAAGGACCGGACAGAAACTGGACCGAACACTGAAGCTTTCTTT	CASKDRTETGPNTEAFF
TRBD1	TRBJ2-4	once	TRBV28	TGTGCCAGCAGTTTTTTGAGCCTAGGGGGCCGCCTGGGGAAAAACATTCAGTACTTC	CASSFLSLGGRLGKNIQYF
TRBD1	TRBJ1-6	NA	TRBV13	TGTGCCAGCAGCTCCGGACAGGGTGATAATTCACCCCTCCACTTT	CASSSGQGDNSPLHF
TRBD1	TRBJ1-6	once	TRBV6-5	TGTGCCAGCCTCACAGGGGGCGTGAATTCACCCCTCCACTTT	CASLTGGVNSPLHF
TRBD1	TRBJ1-2	NA	TRBV6-5	TGTGCCAGCAGAACGACCGGGACAGGCTATGGCTACACCTTC	CASRTTGTGYGYTF
TRBD1	TRBJ1-3	few	TRBV5-5	TGTGCCAGCAGCATGGGACAGGACCCTGGAAACACCATATATTTT	CASSMGQDPGNTIYF
TRBD2	TRBJ2-1	NA	TRBV19	TGTGCCAGTACCGGGACTAGCGGGGGGGCCGGCTCCTACAATGAGCAGTTCTTC	CASTGTSGGAGSYNEQFF